The clone carrying this T cell receptor (beta chain) was detected a few times. The target antigen is unknown. Both 60 Vbeta primers and 13 Jbeta primers went into the PCR. Data came from immunoSEQ multiplex PCR; TCRdb stores just in-frame clones and leaves some out. The data hold tens of thousands of clones, with around four fifths observed a single time. The sample belongs to a study of cytomegalovirus exposure and HLA in healthy donors. Study-level points and caveats: The authors judged a highly shared variant cluster likely a sequencing artifact. In a later analysis, fewer than 20,000 TCR beta sequences were associated with HLA alleles at 0.05 false discovery rate. Across donors, most TCRs were seen rarely, yet some public ones were widespread. There were a few CMV-associated chains whose specificity for CMV antigens was confirmed in vitro.

The ends were cut back, 0 bases at V and 4 bases at J, with 12 bases in the middle. The germline gives CDR1 GTSNPN, CDR2 SVGIG (reference sequence). There are 14 residues in the CDR3. The specimen sequenced was PBMCs. V is TRBV30 and J is TRBJ1-2, with TRBD1 as a possible D gene (5 bases). The TCR sequence derives from a man aged 30 to 39 in good health and CMV-seronegative. The CDR3, as DNA: TGTGCCTGGAGTGTCCAGACAGCGATCTATGGCTACACCTTC. Protein sequence: CAWSVQTAIYGYTF.